The 21 T cell receptor beta chains below come from one sample, sequenced in a study of T cell clonality in common variable immunodeficiency. Study-wide results and limits: Fewer deletions and N-nucleotide insertions were reportedly seen in common variable immunodeficiency TCR beta sequences.

Repertoires were generated with immunoSEQ multiplex PCR, while TCRdb's copy carries only in-frame clones and drops some. This table holds about 33,000 clones with no singletons; the top ten claim about 6%. No cognate antigen is known for these TCRs. Sequences were obtained from peripheral blood mononuclear cells. The receptors shown here come from a human donor with common variable immunodeficiency.

There are many counts of this clone. Coverage ceases 3 residues before the CDR3 finishes, and the germline J gene fills in the end. This chain links TRBV14 with TRBJ2-1, with 13 bases matching TRBD2. The CDR3 consists of 14 residues. V shed 6 bases, J shed 9 bases, and the junction held 5 bases outside the gene matches. The V gene's germline CDR1 is SGHDN and CDR2 FVKESK. The CDR3 region is CASRLAGGSVEQFF. CDR3 DNA, as far as it was read: TGTGCCAGCAGACTAGCGGGGGGGTCAGTTGAG.

This clone showed up many times. The read stops 3 residues short of the end of the CDR3; the missing end is completed from the germline J gene. The chain employs TRBV7-2 and TRBJ1-2; TRBD1 matches at 7 bases. The CDR3 sequence is 13 residues long. The germline V gene encodes CDR1 SGHTA and CDR2 FQGNSA. The V gene end was trimmed by 5 bases and the J gene end by 6 bases; junction bases not matched to a gene: 6. CDR3 DNA (partial): TGTGCCAGCAGCCCCTACGGACAGGATGGC. This translates into CASSPYGQDG. The whole CDR3 reads CASSPYGQDGYTF.

This clone appeared a few times. The read gets to within 3 residues of the CDR3 end, and the germline J gene fills in the rest. This sequence joins TRBV30 and TRBJ2-3, with 8 bases matching TRBD2. V trimming: 0 bases; J trimming: 2 bases; junction bases outside the gene matches: 7. The CDR3 runs 16 residues. In germline, CDR1 is GTSNPN, CDR2 SVGIG (reference sequence). The CDR3 reads CAWSVVSGGPTDTQYF. Incomplete CDR3 DNA: TGTGCCTGGAGTGTAGTGAGCGGGGGCCCCACAGATACG.

This clone showed up many times. The read ends 3 residues early relative to the CDR3; the germline J gene fills the gap. The gene calls are TRBV19 and TRBJ2-5; D gene unclear. CDR1 is LNHDA, CDR2 SQIVND, per germline (reference sequence). Trimming took off 10 bases at V and 5 bases at J, with 17 bases between the two ends. This CDR3 has 13 amino acids. CDR3 bases read: TGTGCCACCAAGTCCTCCTCGCGGGAGACC. Encoded protein: CATKSSSRET. The CDR3, in full, reads CATKSSSRETQYF.

This clone was counted many times. The CDR3 end is not reached by the read, which stops 3 residues before it; the germline J gene fills it in. The gene calls are TRBV5-1 and TRBJ2-3; tentatively, D is TRBD1 (6 bases). The V gene lost 2 bases and the J gene lost 0 bases, with 10 bases spanning the gap. The germline V gene has CDR1 SGHRS and CDR2 YFSETQ. The length of the CDR3 is 15 residues. This CDR3 is CASSLQGASTDTQYF. CDR3 bases read: TGCGCCAGCAGCTTACAGGGAGCTAGCACAGATACG.

This clone showed up just a few times. The read halts 3 residues ahead of the CDR3 end, with the missing end drawn from the germline J gene. The V gene is TRBV18, the J gene TRBJ1-1; TRBD1 is a possible D gene (5 bases). The germline V and J ends were trimmed by 0 bases and 3 bases, with 8 bases remaining between them. Germline V gene data show CDR1 as KGHSH and CDR2 as LQKENI. The CDR3 is 14 residues long. The CDR3 loop reads CASSPPWGDTEAFF. Incomplete CDR3 DNA: TGTGCCAGCTCACCACCTTGGGGGGACACTGAA.

This clone came up many times. The missing CDR3 end, 3 residues past where the read stops, is filled in from the germline J gene. The chain couples TRBV20-1 to TRBJ1-1; TRBD1 agrees at 7 bases. Germline lookup yields CDR1 DFQATT and CDR2 SNEGSKA (reference sequence). The CDR3 length is 12 residues. Here the CDR3 reads CSAGGQSFRAFF. The CDR3 DNA, read in part, is TGCAGTGCCGGGGGACAGTCGTTTCGA.

CDR3 in amino acids: CASSATQYQETQYF. The DNA read from the CDR3 is TGTGCCAGCAGCGCCACACAGTACCAAGAGACC. The rearrangement links TRBV2 to TRBJ2-5; D gene uncertain. The sequence runs out 3 residues before the end of the CDR3; the remainder is reconstructed from the germline J gene. Germline values: CDR1 SNHLY, CDR2 FYNNEI. This CDR3 has 14 residues. V was pared by 6 bases and J by 0 bases, with 11 bases between.

This clone has only a few counts. The read gets to within 3 residues of the CDR3 end, and the germline J gene fills in the rest. The chain couples TRBV18 to TRBJ2-5; 7 nucleotides agree with TRBD1. V lost 1 base and J lost 1; bases outside the gene matches: 3. This CDR3 is built from 15 residues. Germline CDR1 is KGHSH and CDR2 is LQKENI. CDR3 DNA (partial): TGTGCCAGCTCACCACAGGGACAGCTCCAAGAGACC. Its protein product is CASSPQGQLQET. The full CDR3 protein is CASSPQGQLQETQYF. Full variable domain (outside the CDR3, taken from reference TRBV18 and TRBJ2-5): NAGVMQNPRHLVRRRGQEARLRCSPMKGHSHVYWYRQLPEEGLKFMVYLQKENIIDESGMPKERFSAEFPKEGPSILRIQQVVRGDSAAYFCASSPQGQLQETQYFGPGTRLLVL.

This clone is deemed medium-sized. The CDR3 goes on 3 residues after the read ends, and that part is filled in from the germline J gene. This chain connects TRBV19 to TRBJ1-3; the match to TRBD1 covers 7 bases. Germline V CDR1 and CDR2: LNHDA, SQIVND (reference sequence). CDR3 size: 14 residues. V shed 6 bases and J 3 bases; nucleotides not matched to a gene: 5. The CDR3 here is CASRRQGGGNTIYF. The part of the CDR3 DNA that was read is TGTGCCAGTAGACGCCAGGGGGGTGGAAACACC.

The CDR3 loop reads CASSLEGRGNNQPQHF. CDR3 DNA (partial): TGTGCCAGCAGCTTAGAGGGCAGGGGGAACAATCAGCCC. The chain employs TRBV7-8 and TRBJ1-5, with TRBD1 identical over 7 bases. The sequenced fragment ends 3 residues before the CDR3 boundary, so the rest is inferred from the germline J gene. The germline V gene encodes CDR1 SGHVS and CDR2 FQNEAQ. The V segment lost 1 base and the J segment 3 bases; nucleotides outside the gene matches: 6. The CDR3 runs to 16 residues.

This clone was found many times. The observed sequence ends 3 residues before the CDR3 terminus, with the missing tail filled in from the germline J gene. This chain joins TRBV2 and TRBJ2-5; D possibly corresponds to TRBD2 (8 bases). V lost 5 bases to trimming and J lost 5 bases, with 18 bases between them. Looked up from germline, CDR1 is SNHLY and CDR2 is FYNNEI. The CDR3 extends over 15 amino acids. The CDR3 bases that were read are TGTGCCAGCAGTCAAGGGACAGCGGGGGAGGAGACC. This sequence encodes CASSQGTAGEET. The complete CDR3 reads CASSQGTAGEETQYF.

In this sample, this clone turned up a few times. The observed sequence ends 3 residues before the CDR3 terminus, with the missing tail filled in from the germline J gene. The chain has TRBV6-2 or TRBV6-3 and TRBJ2-5, with D possibly matching TRBD2 (5 bases). Per the germline V gene, CDR1 is MNHEY and CDR2 is SVGEGT. The CDR3 runs to 14 residues. V shed 4 bases and J shed 2 bases, with 11 bases lying between them. The CDR3 region is CASSSPRGQETQYF. The sequenced CDR3 bases are TGTGCCAGCAGTTCACCCCGGGGTCAAGAGACC.

Remarks on this clone: The CDR3 is cut off 3 residues early in the read; its end comes from the germline J gene. V is TRBV20-1 and J is TRBJ1-2, with 7 nucleotides matching TRBD1. CDR1 DFQATT and CDR2 SNEGSKA come from the germline V gene (reference sequence). CDR3 length equals 14 residues. V was clipped by 6 bases and J by 5 bases; unmatched bases: 12. The CDR3 protein is CSAPTVRGAYGYTF. CDR3 DNA (partial): TGCAGTGCCCCAACTGTCAGGGGGGCGTATGGC.

About this clone: The CDR3 is cut off 3 residues early in the read; its end comes from the germline J gene. This rearrangement joins TRBV5-5 to TRBJ2-1; a possible D gene is TRBD1 (6 bases). Germline values: CDR1 SGHKS, CDR2 YYEKEE (reference sequence). The CDR3 is 15 amino acids. V was clipped by 0 bases and J by 6 bases, with 13 bases between them. Incomplete CDR3 DNA: TGTGCCAGCAGCTTGGCATTCGACAGGAGCAATGAG. Translation gives CASSLAFDRSNE. The entire CDR3 protein is CASSLAFDRSNEQFF.

Ten or more counts support this clone. The read terminates 3 residues ahead of where the CDR3 ends, so the germline J gene completes it. The chain combines TRBV7-3 with TRBJ2-2, with TRBD1 identical over 10 bases. Trimming at V came to 4 bases and at J to 4 bases, leaving 3 bases not matched to a gene. Germline CDR1 SGHTA, CDR2 FQGTGA. This CDR3 has 15 amino acids. The CDR3 protein is CASSSGTGVTGELFF. The covered CDR3 bases are TGTGCCAGCAGCTCAGGGACAGGGGTCACCGGGGAG.

This clone was counted only a few times. The read gets to within 3 residues of the CDR3 end, and the germline J gene fills in the rest. The rearrangement links TRBV30 to TRBJ1-4, with 9 nucleotides matching TRBD1. Germline CDR1 and CDR2: GTSNPN and SVGIG (reference sequence). Trimming took 4 bases from V and 7 from J; bases not matched to a gene: 10. The CDR3 runs to 15 residues. CDR3 DNA (partial): TGTGCCTGGAATATCGGACAGGGGATTGGTGAAAAA. Encoded protein: CAWNIGQGIGEK. The full CDR3 protein reads CAWNIGQGIGEKLFF.

This clone was observed many times. CDR3 in amino acids: CASSPQDSPNTEAFF. The part of the CDR3 DNA that was read is TGCGCCAGCAGCCCCCAGGACAGCCCGAACACTGAA. The genes are TRBV5-1 and TRBJ1-1, with D perhaps TRBD1 (6 bases). Sequencing ends 3 residues short of the CDR3 end; the germline J gene provides the rest. This CDR3 spans 15 amino acids. Germline V CDR1 and CDR2: SGHRS, YFSETQ. V lost 4 bases and J lost 1, with 14 bases in between.

With regard to this clone: The read falls 3 residues short of the CDR3 end, and the missing part is taken from the germline J gene. The V gene is TRBV30, the J gene TRBJ1-6; 7 bases fit TRBD1. CDR3 size: 17 residues. Germline V CDR1 and CDR2: GTSNPN, SVGIG (reference sequence). J was trimmed by 8 bases and V by 3 bases; bases with no gene match: 16. The part of the CDR3 DNA that was read is TGTGCCTGGAGCTACCTCGGACCGGGACAGTTCGATTCACCC. Encoded protein: CAWSYLGPGQFDSP. The whole CDR3 protein is CAWSYLGPGQFDSPLHF. The variable domain in full, with the rest retrieved from reference TRBV30 and TRBJ1-6, is SQTIHQWPATLVQPVGSPLSLECTVEGTSNPNLYWYRQAAGRGLQLLFYSVGIGQISSEVPQNLSASRPQDRQFILSSKKLLLSDSGFYLCAWSYLGPGQFDSPLHFGNGTRLTVT.

Of note for this clone: The read ends 3 residues shy of where the CDR3 ends; the end is completed using the germline J gene. The rearrangement links TRBV30 to TRBJ1-4, with 12 positions matching TRBD1. CDR3 size: 17 residues. CDR1 is GTSNPN and CDR2 is SVGIG in the germline V gene (reference sequence). V was pared by 2 bases and J by 8 bases, with 12 bases of the junction left unmatched. This chain's CDR3 is CAWSLLGQGAVKEKLFF. Partial CDR3 DNA: TGTGCCTGGAGTTTACTGGGACAGGGGGCAGTTAAGGAAAAA.

A few counts support this clone. The read gets to within 3 residues of the CDR3 end, and the germline J gene fills in the rest. The chain uses TRBV2 and TRBJ2-1; a possible D gene is TRBD2 (5 bases). Germline values: CDR1 SNHLY, CDR2 FYNNEI. CDR3 length: 12 amino acids. V shed 7 bases and J shed 7 bases, with 11 bases lying between them. The CDR3 bases that were read are TGTGCCAGCAACGGGGAGCGGAATGAG. Residues: CASNGERNE. Given in full, the CDR3 is CASNGERNEQFF.